A single sample is the source of the 32 T cell receptor beta chains below, sequenced in a study of spatial heterogeneity in lung cancer. Time point specified: sample taken at primary tumor resection. TCRdb processed the 5' RACE reads anew with MiXCR; each CDR3 protein has one entry. Of 55,000 to 70,000 distinct CDR3 sequences in the sample, roughly 6.6% were seen once. This sample comprised PBMCs, obtained at surgery. These receptors originate from a female donor with early-stage non-small cell lung cancer.

This clonotype was counted at least ten times. In nucleotides, the CDR3 is TGTGCCAGCAGCTTAACTGTCTCTGGAAACACCATATATTTT. It codes for CASSLTVSGNTIYF. The chain uses TRBV7-9 and TRBJ1-3; D gene ambiguous. V was trimmed by 2 bases and J by 0 bases, leaving 5 bases between them. CDR3 length: 14 residues. CDR1 SEHNR and CDR2 FQNEAQ come from the germline V gene (reference sequence).

This clonotype has more than one count but fewer than ten. CDR3 DNA: TGTGCCAGCAGTGTGGGGCCAGATACGCAGTATTTT. Translation: CASSVGPDTQYF. The V call is TRBV2, the J call TRBJ2-3; a possible D gene is TRBD1 (5 bases). Germline CDR1 SNHLY, CDR2 FYNNEI. This CDR3 has 12 amino acids. Trimming removed 4 bases at V and 4 bases at J, with 6 bases between.

This clonotype was counted ten times or more. The chain recombines TRBV7-9 with TRBJ2-4; D tentatively reads TRBD1 or TRBD2 (5 bases each). V was trimmed by 3 bases and J by 8 bases, leaving 11 bases between them. Germline CDR1 and CDR2: SEHNR and FQNEAQ (reference sequence). The CDR3 is made up of 13 amino acids. The CDR3, as DNA: TGTGCCAGCAGCTTCCGGGACCGGGACATTCAGTACTTC. It specifies CASSFRDRDIQYF. Complete variable domain (other parts from reference TRBV7-9 and TRBJ2-4): DTGVSQNPRHKITKRGQNVTFRCDPISEHNRLYWYRQTLGQGPEFLTYFQNEAQLEKSRLLSDRFSAERPKGSFSTLEIQRTEQGDSAMYLCASSFRDRDIQYFGAGTRLSVL.

The CDR3 nucleotides are TGTGCCAGCAGCTTAGAGATTGGCGGCCGAGGTAACTATGGCTACACCTTC. Translating gives CASSLEIGGRGNYGYTF. The gene calls are TRBV7-2 and TRBJ1-2; D gene uncertain. Between the trimmed V and J ends, which lost 1 base and 1 base, there was a span of 16 bases. Looked up from germline, CDR1 is SGHTA and CDR2 is FQGNSA. The CDR3 contains 17 residues.

This clonotype is labeled as medium-sized. The V call is TRBV6-5, the J call TRBJ2-5; D unresolved. Per germline, CDR1 MNHEY and CDR2 SVGAGI. The CDR3 consists of 14 residues. Deletions cut 2 bases from V and 1 base from J, with 8 bases between. CDR3 region: CASSYLASQETQYF. CDR3 nucleotides: TGTGCCAGCAGTTACCTCGCGTCCCAAGAGACCCAGTACTTC.

This clonotype has at least ten counts. V is TRBV7-2 and J is TRBJ1-5; D may be TRBD1 (5 bases). The CDR3 covers 14 residues. Germline CDR1 reads SGHTA; CDR2 reads FQGNSA. With 5 bases removed from V and 6 bases from J, the gap between germline ends came to 14 bases. CDR3 nucleotide sequence: TGTGCCAGCAGCCCCGGTAGTGGGACTCAGCCCCAGCATTTT. It is translated as CASSPGSGTQPQHF.

Ten or more counts support this clonotype. The chain recombines TRBV12-3 or TRBV12-4 with TRBJ1-2; D is perhaps TRBD1 (5 bases). The CDR3 sequence is 12 residues long. V shed 3 bases and J shed 7 bases, with 9 bases lying between them. The CDR3 nucleotides read TGTGCCAGCAGTTTGGGGGATTCTGGCTACACCTTC. Its translation is CASSLGDSGYTF.

This clonotype was detected ten times or more. The gene calls are TRBV12-3 or TRBV12-4 and TRBJ1-6; D remains unclear. The CDR3 consists of 11 residues. The V end lost 1 base, the J end lost 17 bases, and 9 bases lay between the germline ends. The CDR3: CASSLGLGVHF. CDR3 sequence (DNA): TGTGCCAGCAGTTTAGGTCTTGGAGTCCACTTT.

The count of this clonotype is one. The junction differs from germline at one of its ends, possibly a read error. The V call is TRBV12-5, the J call TRBJ1-2; D possibly corresponds to TRBD1 (5 bases). The germline V gene has CDR1 LGHNT and CDR2 FRNRAP. The CDR3 has 15 amino acids. The CDR3 sequence: CASGLGDARAYGFTF. In DNA, the CDR3 is TGTGCTAGTGGTTTGGGGGACGCACGCGCCTATGGCTTCACCTTC.

This clonotype was found a few times. The chain recombines TRBV27 with TRBJ2-7; the match to TRBD2 covers 10 bases. There are 13 residues in the CDR3. Trimming took 3 bases from V and 6 from J; bases not matched to a gene: 2. Per the germline V gene, CDR1 is MNHEY and CDR2 is SMNVEV (reference sequence). CDR3 protein: CASSLLAGVEQYF. The CDR3 nucleotides read TGTGCCAGCAGTTTGCTAGCGGGAGTCGAGCAGTACTTC.

The CDR3 coding sequence is TGCGCCAGCAGCCGAGAGACAGGCAACTTAGCAGATACGCAGTATTTT. This translates into CASSRETGNLADTQYF. This sequence joins TRBV4-1 and TRBJ2-3; maybe TRBD1 (6 bases). Germline V gene data show CDR1 as MGHRA and CDR2 as YSYEKL. The CDR3 is 16 residues long. The V end was cut by 4 bases, the J end by 4 bases, with 18 bases between.

This chain joins TRBV6-6 and TRBJ2-5; 10 bases fit TRBD1. CDR3 size: 16 residues. The ends lost 0 bases at V and 4 bases at J; junction bases unmatched: 5. Germline V gene data show CDR1 as MNHNY and CDR2 as SVGAGI (reference sequence). Here the CDR3 reads CASSYSTGGAGETQYF. CDR3 bases: TGTGCCAGCAGTTACTCGACAGGGGGCGCGGGAGAGACCCAGTACTTC.

The V and J genes are TRBV27 and TRBJ2-7; no reliable D call. The V gene lost 4 bases and the J gene lost 4 bases, with 14 bases spanning the gap. This CDR3 is 14 amino acids long. CDR1 MNHEY and CDR2 SMNVEV come from the germline V gene (reference sequence). CDR3 region: CASSSPVPPYEQYF. In nucleotides, the CDR3 is TGTGCCAGCAGTTCCCCAGTCCCCCCTTACGAGCAGTACTTC.

In this sample, this clonotype turned up a few times. This sequence joins TRBV9 and TRBJ2-4; perhaps TRBD2 as D (6 bases). The CDR3 sequence is 15 residues long. V dropped 4 bases and J dropped 8 bases, with 19 bases sitting between them. The germline gives CDR1 SGDLS, CDR2 YYNGEE. In DNA form, the CDR3 reads TGTGCCAGCAGCTCCCGGAAGGAAGGGAGGCACATTCAGTACTTC. It codes for CASSSRKEGRHIQYF.

As for this clonotype: Possible read error: a much larger clone is one base away. V is TRBV11-3 and J is TRBJ2-3; TRBD2 aligns across 9 bases. Germline lookup yields CDR1 SGHNT and CDR2 YENEEA. The V segment lost 5 bases and the J segment 6 bases; nucleotides outside the gene matches: 12. This CDR3 spans 16 amino acids. The CDR3 is CASSKGTSRRSDTQYF. The CDR3 DNA reads as TGTGCCAGCAGCAAGGGGACTAGCAGGAGATCCGATACGCAGTATTTT.

This clonotype turned up a few times. V is TRBV2 and J is TRBJ1-6; D is perhaps TRBD1 (5 bases). Germline V gene lookup returns CDR1 SNHLY and CDR2 FYNNEI. Trimming removed 6 bases from V and 6 bases from J, with 12 bases in between. CDR3 size: 14 residues. The CDR3 nucleotides are TGTGCCAGCAGGGAGAGGGGTGGTAATTCACCCCTCCACTTT. This translates into CASRERGGNSPLHF.

In this sample, this clonotype turned up many times. The chain links TRBV6-1 to TRBJ1-2; D perhaps matches TRBD1 (5 bases). The germline gives CDR1 MNHNS, CDR2 SASEGT. The CDR3 has 14 residues. The V and J ends lost 0 bases and 8 bases respectively, with 13 bases between them. The CDR3 sequence is CASSEARIRDGYTF. As DNA, the CDR3 is TGTGCCAGCAGTGAAGCTCGGATTCGGGACGGCTACACCTTC.

The genes are TRBV14 and TRBJ1-1; D call uncertain. The CDR3 runs 11 residues. V gave up 4 bases and J gave up 7 bases, with 7 bases separating them. The V gene's germline CDR1 is SGHDN and CDR2 FVKESK. CDR3 protein: CASSLAGEAFF. The CDR3 DNA follows: TGTGCCAGCAGCCTAGCGGGTGAAGCTTTCTTT.

This chain connects TRBV20-1 to TRBJ2-1; D gene unclear. Trimming cost V 4 bases and J 8 bases, with 6 bases left between them. Germline values: CDR1 DFQATT, CDR2 SNEGSKA (reference sequence). CDR3 length: 10 residues. CDR3 loop: CSAIPDEQFF. The CDR3 DNA reads as TGCAGTGCTATTCCGGATGAGCAGTTCTTC.

This clonotype was seen once. V usage is TRBV11-3 and J usage is TRBJ2-2; a weak D match, TRBD1 (6 bases). The germline V and J ends were trimmed by 5 bases and 7 bases, with 17 bases remaining between them. CDR1 is SGHNT and CDR2 is YENEEA in the germline V gene. The CDR3 sequence is 15 residues long. The CDR3 DNA sequence: TGTGCCAGCAGCCACCGGGACACCTCGAGCGGGGAGCTGTTTTTT. It yields the protein CASSHRDTSSGELFF.

This clonotype was counted at least ten times. The CDR3 loop reads CASSQDLVPHPGSPLHF. For the CDR3, the DNA is TGTGCCAGCAGCCAAGATCTTGTCCCTCACCCGGGGTCACCCCTCCACTTT. The chain has TRBV14 and TRBJ1-6; D not certain. CDR3 length: 17 residues. V lost 0 bases, J lost 10 bases, and 19 bases lay in between. CDR1 SGHDN and CDR2 FVKESK come from the germline V gene.

A few counts support this clonotype. The chain has TRBV9 and TRBJ1-3, with 7 bases that match TRBD1. V was clipped by 1 base and J by 0 bases; unmatched bases: 7. The CDR3 spans 17 residues. The germline V gene has CDR1 SGDLS and CDR2 YYNGEE. The CDR3 region is CASSVSPWTGSGNTIYF. The DNA for the CDR3 is TGTGCCAGCAGCGTAAGTCCGTGGACAGGCTCTGGAAACACCATATATTTT.

This clonotype has at least ten counts. V usage is TRBV10-1 and J usage is TRBJ2-3; 10 bases agree with TRBD2. After removal of 2 bases from V and 1 base from J, the junction contained 6 bases not matched to a gene. This CDR3 region has 17 residues. Germline V gives CDR1 WNHNN, CDR2 SYGVQD (reference sequence). CDR3 residues: CASSETPLAGGTDTQYF. Here the CDR3 DNA reads TGCGCCAGCAGTGAGACCCCGCTAGCGGGAGGCACAGATACGCAGTATTTT.

The sample holds a few counts of this clonotype. The genes are TRBV12-5 and TRBJ2-1; D uncertain. This CDR3 spans 17 amino acids. Germline V gives CDR1 LGHNT, CDR2 FRNRAP. Trimming took 3 bases from V and 0 from J, leaving 15 bases between them. The CDR3 here is CASGFRVNPSSYNEQFF. The CDR3 DNA follows: TGTGCTAGTGGTTTCCGGGTCAACCCGAGCTCCTACAATGAGCAGTTCTTC.

This clonotype was picked up many times. The rearrangement links TRBV7-9 to TRBJ2-7; 7 bases fit TRBD1. V lost 1 base, J lost 0 bases, and 3 bases stayed unmatched. CDR3 length: 15 residues. Germline lookup yields CDR1 SEHNR and CDR2 FQNEAQ (reference sequence). DNA for the CDR3: TGTGCCAGCAGCTTAGTAGGGACAGTCTCCTACGAGCAGTACGTC. Its protein product is CASSLVGTVSYEQYV.

There are many counts of this clonotype. The rearrangement links TRBV28 to TRBJ2-1; the D gene is possibly TRBD1 (7 bases). The CDR3 runs to 14 residues. Germline values: CDR1 MDHEN, CDR2 SYDVKM. Trimming cost V 6 bases and J 8 bases, with 17 bases left between them. CDR3 amino acids: CASRRRGLEDEQFF. CDR3 sequence (DNA): TGTGCCAGCAGACGGAGGGGGCTTGAGGATGAGCAGTTCTTC.

The sample holds a few counts of this clonotype. The CDR3, as DNA: TGTGCCAGCAGCCAAGTTGCGCTAGCGGGAGGGCCTACTAACGAGCAGTACTTC. Translating gives CASSQVALAGGPTNEQYF. The J gene is TRBJ2-7, the V gene TRBV4-2; TRBD2 matches at 12 bases. The junction had 12 bases not matched to a gene; V was cut back by 1 base and J by 5 bases. The CDR3 has 18 amino acids. CDR1 and CDR2 (germline): LGHNA, YNFKEQ.

By sample share, this clonotype is medium-sized. V gene TRBV3-1 combines with J gene TRBJ2-3; the match to TRBD2 covers 7 bases. From germline, CDR1 is LGHDT and CDR2 YNNKEL (reference sequence). The CDR3 spans 15 residues. J lost 1 base, V lost 1 base, and 2 bases had no gene match. CDR3 sequence (DNA): TGTGCCAGCAGCCAAGGGAGCGGGGGCACAGATACGCAGTATTTT. Amino acids: CASSQGSGGTDTQYF.

The table lists this clonotype with many counts. This rearrangement joins TRBV3-1 to TRBJ1-2; 7 nucleotides align to TRBD1. The CDR3 is 12 residues long. Germline trimming cut 4 bases from V and 8 bases from J; bases unmatched to any gene: 4. CDR1 and CDR2 (germline): LGHDT, YNNKEL (reference sequence). CDR3 amino acids: CASSLWDSGYTF. CDR3 coding DNA: TGTGCCAGCAGCCTATGGGACAGCGGCTACACCTTC.

At least ten counts were recorded for this clonotype. The chain is built from TRBV24-1 and TRBJ2-3; 8 positions match TRBD2. Germline CDR1 reads KGHDR; CDR2 reads SFDVKD. The CDR3 contains 16 residues. V shed 3 bases and J 4 bases; nucleotides not matched to a gene: 8. CDR3 in DNA: TGTGCCACCAGTGATCCCGGGACTAGTACCCCAGATACGCAGTATTTT. Protein sequence: CATSDPGTSTPDTQYF.

This clonotype was found many times. V gene TRBV6-5 combines with J gene TRBJ2-1; 7 bases are shared with TRBD2. The trim removed 1 base at V and 10 bases at J, leaving 1 base unmatched. CDR1 is MNHEY and CDR2 is SVGAGI in the germline V gene. CDR3 length: 12 amino acids. This CDR3 reads CASSYWGGEQFF. CDR3 nucleotide sequence: TGTGCCAGCAGTTACTGGGGGGGAGAGCAGTTCTTC.

This clonotype was detected a few times. The chain recombines TRBV6-5 with TRBJ1-5, with 8 bases that match TRBD1. The trim removed 5 bases at V and 6 bases at J, leaving 6 bases unmatched. CDR1 is MNHEY, CDR2 SVGAGI, per germline. CDR3 length: 14 amino acids. The CDR3 reads CASSPTGGFQPQHF. CDR3 DNA: TGTGCCAGCAGTCCTACAGGGGGATTTCAGCCCCAGCATTTT.